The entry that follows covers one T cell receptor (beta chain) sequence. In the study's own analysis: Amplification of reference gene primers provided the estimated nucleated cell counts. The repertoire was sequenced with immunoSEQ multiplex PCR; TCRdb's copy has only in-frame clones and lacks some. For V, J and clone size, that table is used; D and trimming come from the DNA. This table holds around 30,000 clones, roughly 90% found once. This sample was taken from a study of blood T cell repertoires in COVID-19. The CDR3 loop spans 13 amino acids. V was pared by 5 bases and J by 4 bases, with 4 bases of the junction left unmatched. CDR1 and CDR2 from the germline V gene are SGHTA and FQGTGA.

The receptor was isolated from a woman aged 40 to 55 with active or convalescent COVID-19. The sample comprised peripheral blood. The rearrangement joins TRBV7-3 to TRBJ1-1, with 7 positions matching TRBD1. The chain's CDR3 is CASSRQGGTEAFF. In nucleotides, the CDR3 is TGTGCCAGCAGCCGACAGGGAGGCACTGAAGCTTTCTTT.